One and the same sample provided the 25 T cell receptor beta chains below, sequenced in a study of T cell repertoires in breast cancer. Paired alpha-beta TCRs of CD8+ T cells were analyzed by expanded emulsion RT-PCR. During the second nested PCR, blocking oligonucleotides suppressed genes that were not paired. A single record per CDR3 protein comes from TCRdb applying MiXCR to the emulsion pairing reads. The repertoire includes about 40,000 distinct CDR3 sequences, less than 55% of them detected once, and approximately 60% sits in the top ten. Sequenced material: CD8+ T cells. These receptors were obtained from a pool of human donors with breast cancer or a healthy control (not recorded which).

The chain links TRBV11-2 to TRBJ2-3; D is tentatively TRBD1 or TRBD2 (6 bases each). The germline CDR1 and CDR2 sequences are SGHAT and FQNNGV. The CDR3 is 13 amino acids. V lost 1 base and J 7 bases, leaving 9 bases between the germline ends. The CDR3 DNA reads as TGTGCCAGCAGCTTAGGGGGGGCGAATACGCAGTATTTT. Residues: CASSLGGANTQYF.

The gene calls are TRBV2 and TRBJ2-1; D possibly corresponds to TRBD2 (5 bases). The V gene lost 2 bases and the J gene lost 1 base, with 12 bases spanning the gap. This CDR3 spans 16 amino acids. Germline values: CDR1 SNHLY, CDR2 FYNNEI. CDR3 region: CASSEQPGTSYNEQFF. The CDR3 coding sequence is TGTGCCAGCAGTGAACAACCGGGAACGTCCTACAATGAGCAGTTCTTC. Complete variable domain (other parts from reference TRBV2 and TRBJ2-1): EPEVTQTPSHQVTQMGQEVILRCVPISNHLYFYWYRQILGQKVEFLVSFYNNEISEKSEIFDDQFSVERPDGSNFTLKIRSTKLEDSAMYFCASSEQPGTSYNEQFFGPGTRLTVL.

A note on this clonotype: One base away lies a much larger clone, so this may be a sequencing read error. V gene TRBV4-1 combines with J gene TRBJ1-1; the D gene is possibly TRBD1 (5 bases). With 2 bases removed from V and 0 bases from J, the gap between germline ends came to 10 bases. The CDR3 extends over 15 amino acids. The germline V gene encodes CDR1 MGHRA and CDR2 YSYEKL. The CDR3 DNA is TGCGCCAGCAGCCAAAGGGGCGGGTTGAACACTGAAGCTTTCTTT. Amino acids: CASSQRGGLNTEAFF.

Notes on this clonotype: Being one base from a much bigger clone, this may be a read error. V and J are TRBV20-1 and TRBJ2-1; D unresolved. Germline loops: CDR1 DFQATT, CDR2 SNEGSKA (reference sequence). Trimming removed 6 bases at V and 10 bases at J, with 19 bases between. CDR3 length equals 13 residues. CDR3 DNA: TGCAGTGCGACGAATGGACCATCCTACGAGCAGTTCTTC. Amino acids: CSATNGPSYEQFF.

This clonotype came up a few times. The chain links TRBV9 to TRBJ1-3; possible D gene TRBD1, 6 bases. Trimming shortened V by 4 bases and J by 2 bases, and 13 bases separated the two germline ends. CDR3 length equals 15 residues. Germline V gene data show CDR1 as SGDLS and CDR2 as YYNGEE. CDR3 DNA sequence: TGTGCCAGCAGCATAACAGGGATAGCTGGAAACACCATATATTTT. This codes for CASSITGIAGNTIYF.

A few counts support this clonotype. The chain carries TRBV12-3 or TRBV12-4 and TRBJ2-3; 7 bases are a match to TRBD2. The CDR3 is 15 residues long. Trimming at V came to 5 bases and at J to 0 bases, leaving 5 bases not matched to a gene. The CDR3 reads CASSTTSDSTDTQYF. CDR3 in DNA: TGTGCCAGCAGTACCACTAGCGATAGCACAGATACGCAGTATTTT.

This chain uses TRBV28 with TRBJ2-2, with 12 bases identical to TRBD2. The length of the CDR3 is 17 residues. V dropped 6 bases and J dropped 7; count of bases not matched to a gene: 12. CDR1 MDHEN and CDR2 SYDVKM come from the germline V gene. The CDR3 coding sequence is TGTGCCAGCAGCCCTCCTAGCGGGAGGGCCACGAGCGGGGAGCTGTTTTTT. Translating gives CASSPPSGRATSGELFF.

The V gene is TRBV6-5, the J gene TRBJ2-7, with D perhaps being TRBD1 or TRBD2 (5 bases each). Germline V gene sequence: CDR1 MNHEY, CDR2 SVGAGI. The CDR3 is made up of 18 amino acids. V lost 0 bases to trimming and J lost 3 bases, with 21 bases between them. The CDR3 coding sequence is TGTGCCAGCAGTTACTCGGGAACCCTGGGGGTGAGAGTCTACGAGCAGTACTTC. It translates to CASSYSGTLGVRVYEQYF.

Only a few counts were recorded for this clonotype. For the CDR3, the DNA is TGCAGTGCTAGAGATCTGTCTAGCGGGAGGGTGGTAGGCTACGAGCAGTACTTC. This encodes CSARDLSSGRVVGYEQYF. The V and J genes are TRBV20-1 and TRBJ2-7; 12 nucleotides agree with TRBD2. CDR3 size: 18 residues. After removal of 0 bases from V and 3 bases from J, the junction contained 12 bases not matched to a gene. Germline CDR1 reads DFQATT; CDR2 reads SNEGSKA (reference sequence).

V and J are TRBV10-3 and TRBJ2-7, with D perhaps TRBD2 (7 bases). Trimming left V 2 bases short and J 5 bases short, with 13 bases between. The V gene's germline CDR1 is ENHRY and CDR2 SYGVKD. The length of the CDR3 is 14 residues. The CDR3 sequence: CAISEVGGADEQYF. In nucleotides, the CDR3 is TGTGCCATCAGTGAGGTGGGGGGGGCCGACGAGCAGTACTTC.

The chain employs TRBV28 and TRBJ1-1; D remains unclear. The germline V gene has CDR1 MDHEN and CDR2 SYDVKM. The CDR3 loop spans 17 amino acids. V lost 1 base and J 4 bases, leaving 19 bases between the germline ends. The CDR3 DNA reads TGTGCCAGCAGTTTATCCGCCAGAAGGCAGACGGGCACTGAAGCTTTCTTT. This encodes CASSLSARRQTGTEAFF.

The rearrangement links TRBV4-2 to TRBJ2-7; 10 bases line up with TRBD2. This CDR3 is built from 16 residues. Germline trimming cut 1 base from V and 7 bases from J; bases unmatched to any gene: 10. From germline, CDR1 is LGHNA and CDR2 YNFKEQ. CDR3 region: CASSQAGAGGPGEQYF. The CDR3 nucleotides are TGTGCCAGCAGCCAAGCTGGAGCGGGAGGGCCCGGGGAGCAGTACTTC.

The chain couples TRBV4-2 to TRBJ2-1; D is possibly TRBD1 or TRBD2 (5 bases each). Trimming took off 9 bases at V and 6 bases at J, with 6 bases between the two ends. The CDR3 runs to 10 residues. Per the germline V gene, CDR1 is LGHNA and CDR2 is YNFKEQ. The CDR3 protein is CASGGNEQFF. The CDR3 bases are TGTGCCAGTGGGGGCAATGAGCAGTTCTTC.

The chain carries TRBV3-1 and TRBJ1-3, with D possibly being TRBD1 (5 bases). The germline V gene has CDR1 LGHDT and CDR2 YNNKEL (reference sequence). The V and J ends lost 4 bases and 0 bases respectively, with 10 bases between them. The CDR3 contains 15 residues. The CDR3 region has the DNA TGTGCCAGCAGCCCTCTGGGGGGCTCTGGAAACACCATATATTTT. Protein: CASSPLGGSGNTIYF.

The table lists this clonotype with a few counts. This chain joins TRBV7-2 and TRBJ2-5, with D possibly called TRBD1 or TRBD2 (5 bases each). V shed 1 base and J shed 5 bases, with 14 bases lying between them. Per the germline V gene, CDR1 is SGHTA and CDR2 is FQGNSA. The CDR3 spans 15 residues. The CDR3 coding sequence is TGTGCCAGCAGCTTAGGGGGGACGGCTCAGGAGACCCAGTACTTC. Translation gives CASSLGGTAQETQYF.

This clonotype has a handful of counts. V gene TRBV7-9 combines with J gene TRBJ1-1; no reliable D call. V lost 4 bases and J 2 bases, leaving 11 bases between the germline ends. CDR1 is SEHNR, CDR2 FQNEAQ, per germline (reference sequence). The CDR3 runs 14 residues. The CDR3 sequence is CASSSVYSNTEAFF. The CDR3 nucleotides are TGTGCCAGCAGCTCGGTATACAGTAACACTGAAGCTTTCTTT.

On this clonotype itself: Its ends do not fully match the called genes, so a read error is possible. The V call is TRBV6-2 or TRBV6-3, the J call TRBJ2-7; D may be TRBD1 (6 bases). Germline CDR1 reads MNHEY; CDR2 reads SVGEGT. This CDR3 region has 12 residues. The CDR3 sequence: CASGPGAYERYF. CDR3 DNA: TGTGCCAGCGGGCCAGGGGCCTACGAGCGGTACTTC.

This clonotype was observed a few times. The rearrangement joins TRBV2 to TRBJ2-5; tentative D call: TRBD2 (6 bases). The V gene's germline CDR1 is SNHLY and CDR2 FYNNEI. The CDR3 runs 15 residues. Trimming took 6 bases from V and 3 from J, leaving 17 bases between them. CDR3 loop: CASRGTGRPKETQYF. The DNA for the CDR3 is TGTGCCAGCAGAGGAACCGGGAGACCAAAAGAGACCCAGTACTTC.

This clonotype was found once. The CDR3 spells CASSPRGSGFLTDTQYF. Here the CDR3 DNA reads TGTGCCAGCAGCCCCCGAGGGAGCGGGTTTTTGACAGATACGCAGTATTTT. The rearrangement joins TRBV11-1 to TRBJ2-3, with a tentative D call TRBD2 (6 bases). CDR1 SGHAT and CDR2 FQDESV come from the germline V gene (reference sequence). The V end was cut by 5 bases, the J end by 3 bases, with 21 bases between. The CDR3 loop spans 17 amino acids. The full variable domain, its missing parts supplied by reference TRBV11-1 and TRBJ2-3, is EAEVAQSPRYKITEKSQAVAFWCDPISGHATLYWYRQILGQGPELLVQFQDESVVDDSQLPKDRFSAERLKGVDSTLKIQPAELGDSAMYLCASSPRGSGFLTDTQYFGPGTRLTVL.

The gene calls are TRBV11-2 and TRBJ2-2; 13 bases line up with TRBD2. Germline V gene lookup returns CDR1 SGHAT and CDR2 FQNNGV. The CDR3 has 15 amino acids. V trimming: 5 bases; J trimming: 6 bases; junction bases outside the gene matches: 3. The CDR3 here is CASSATSGRAGELFF. For the CDR3, the DNA is TGTGCCAGCAGCGCCACTAGCGGGAGGGCCGGGGAGCTGTTTTTT.

Turning to this clonotype: It may be a read error: a sequence one base away is much more abundant. The chain couples TRBV6-2 or TRBV6-3 to TRBJ1-1; no definite D call. This CDR3 contains 11 residues. The germline CDR1 and CDR2 sequences are MNHEY and SVGEGT. The CDR3 sequence: CANSYDTEAFF. The CDR3 bases are TGTGCCAACAGTTACGACACTGAAGCTTTCTTT.

J is TRBJ2-5 and V is TRBV12-3 or TRBV12-4, with D unresolved. Deletions cut 5 bases from V and 3 bases from J, with 13 bases between. The CDR3 contains 14 residues. The CDR3 sequence is CASSRGYSEETQYF. In nucleotides, the CDR3 is TGTGCCAGCAGTCGTGGTTACAGCGAAGAGACCCAGTACTTC.

This clonotype was observed a few times. The chain combines TRBV7-9 with TRBJ2-1; a possible D gene is TRBD2 (5 bases). V lost 1 base and J 6 bases, leaving 16 bases between the germline ends. CDR3 length equals 16 residues. Germline-derived CDR1 and CDR2 are SEHNR and FQNEAQ (reference sequence). This CDR3 reads CASSLETFVRGNEQFF. The CDR3 nucleotides read TGTGCCAGCAGCTTAGAGACGTTCGTCCGGGGCAATGAGCAGTTCTTC.

V and J are TRBV4-2 and TRBJ2-7; D is unclear. CDR1 is LGHNA and CDR2 is YNFKEQ in the germline V gene. The V and J ends lost 4 bases and 5 bases respectively, with 18 bases between them. This CDR3 spans 15 amino acids. This CDR3 reads CASSPTVGARDEQYF. CDR3 nucleotide sequence: TGTGCCAGCAGCCCTACCGTGGGCGCCCGGGACGAGCAGTACTTC.

Details on this clonotype: Relative to the germline gene, one junction end is altered; a read error may explain this. The genes are TRBV19 and TRBJ2-2; no reliable D call. Per germline, CDR1 LNHDA and CDR2 SQIVND (reference sequence). This CDR3 has 11 amino acids. The CDR3 DNA follows: TGTGCCGGTAGTGCTCTCGGGGAGCTGTTTTTT. Amino acid sequence: CAGSALGELFF.